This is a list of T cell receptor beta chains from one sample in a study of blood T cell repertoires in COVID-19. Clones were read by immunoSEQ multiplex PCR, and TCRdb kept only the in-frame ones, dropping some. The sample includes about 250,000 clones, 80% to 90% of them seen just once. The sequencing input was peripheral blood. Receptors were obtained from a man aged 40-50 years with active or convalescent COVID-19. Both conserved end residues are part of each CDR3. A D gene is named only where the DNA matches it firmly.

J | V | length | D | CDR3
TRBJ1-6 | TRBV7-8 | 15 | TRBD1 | CASSPGDRSHSPLHF
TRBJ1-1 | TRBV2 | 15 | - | CASSEAPVGGREAFF
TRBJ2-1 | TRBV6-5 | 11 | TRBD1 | CASSAGTGRFF
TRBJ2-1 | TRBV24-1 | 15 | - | CATSDQRQAGNEQFF
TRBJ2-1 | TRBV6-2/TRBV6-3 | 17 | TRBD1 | CASSPLGQGSSYNEQFF
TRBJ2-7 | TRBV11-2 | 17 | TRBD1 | CASSLGTGRSNSYEQYF
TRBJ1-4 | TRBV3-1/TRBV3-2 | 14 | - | CASTHGGGREKLFF
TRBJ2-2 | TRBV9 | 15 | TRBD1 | CASLPGQANTGELFF
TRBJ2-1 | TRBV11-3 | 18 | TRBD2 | CASSFGTSGMPTYNEQFF
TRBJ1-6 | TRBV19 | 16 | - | CASSIGAGAYNSPLHF
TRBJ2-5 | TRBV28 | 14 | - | CASSSLHWSETQYF
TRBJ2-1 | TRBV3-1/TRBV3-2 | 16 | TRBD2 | CASSPQGLAERGEQFF
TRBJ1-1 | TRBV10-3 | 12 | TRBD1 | CAARGPVAEAFF
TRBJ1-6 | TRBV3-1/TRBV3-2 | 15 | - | CASSKRPGGRVPLHF
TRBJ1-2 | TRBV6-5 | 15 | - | CASSRTSQGGDGYTF
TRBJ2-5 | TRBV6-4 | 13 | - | CAGNGGPEETQYF
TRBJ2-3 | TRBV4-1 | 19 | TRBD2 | CASSQDRASGGAGADTQYF